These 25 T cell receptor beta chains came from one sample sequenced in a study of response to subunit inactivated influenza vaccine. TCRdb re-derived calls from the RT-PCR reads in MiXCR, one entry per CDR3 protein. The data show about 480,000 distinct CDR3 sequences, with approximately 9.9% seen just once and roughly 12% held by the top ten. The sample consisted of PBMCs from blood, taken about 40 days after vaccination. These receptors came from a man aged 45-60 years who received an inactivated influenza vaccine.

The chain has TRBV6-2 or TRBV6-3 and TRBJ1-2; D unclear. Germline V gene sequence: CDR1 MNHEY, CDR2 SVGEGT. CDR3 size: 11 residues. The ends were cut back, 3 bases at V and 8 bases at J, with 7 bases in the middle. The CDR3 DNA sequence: TGTGCCAGCAGTTATGGAAGCGGCTACACCTTC. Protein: CASSYGSGYTF.

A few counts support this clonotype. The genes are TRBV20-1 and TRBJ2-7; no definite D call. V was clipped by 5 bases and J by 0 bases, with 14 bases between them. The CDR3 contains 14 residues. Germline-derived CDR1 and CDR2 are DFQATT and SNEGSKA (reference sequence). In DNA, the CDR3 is TGCAGTGCTCTCCCGACTGTAACCTCCTACGAGCAGTACTTC. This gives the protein CSALPTVTSYEQYF.

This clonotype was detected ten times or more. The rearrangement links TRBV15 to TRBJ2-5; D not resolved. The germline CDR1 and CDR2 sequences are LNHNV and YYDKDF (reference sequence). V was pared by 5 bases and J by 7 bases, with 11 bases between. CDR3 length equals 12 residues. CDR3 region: CATSLDWGTQYF. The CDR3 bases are TGTGCCACCAGCCTAGATTGGGGGACCCAGTACTTC.

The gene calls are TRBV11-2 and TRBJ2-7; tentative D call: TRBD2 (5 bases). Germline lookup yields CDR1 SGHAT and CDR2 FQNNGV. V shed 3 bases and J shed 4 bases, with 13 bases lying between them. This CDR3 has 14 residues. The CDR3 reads CASSLSWERYEQYF. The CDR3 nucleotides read TGTGCCAGCAGCTTGTCGTGGGAGAGGTACGAGCAGTACTTC. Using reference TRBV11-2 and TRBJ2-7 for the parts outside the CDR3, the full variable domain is EAGVAQSPRYKIIEKRQSVAFWCNPISGHATLYWYQQILGQGPKLLIQFQNNGVVDDSQLPKDRFSAERLKGVDSTLKIQPAKLEDSAVYLCASSLSWERYEQYFGPGTRLTVT.

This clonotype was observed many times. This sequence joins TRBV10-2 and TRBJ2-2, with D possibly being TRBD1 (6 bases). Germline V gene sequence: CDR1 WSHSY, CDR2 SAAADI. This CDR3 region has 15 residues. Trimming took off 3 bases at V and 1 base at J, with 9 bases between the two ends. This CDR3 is CASSEGTRNTGELFF. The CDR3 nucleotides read TGCGCCAGCAGTGAAGGGACAAGGAACACCGGGGAGCTGTTTTTT.

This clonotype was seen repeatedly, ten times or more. The CDR3 region is CASSLGLQGAKTSYEQYF. The CDR3 DNA reads as TGTGCCAGCAGCTTGGGCCTACAGGGGGCAAAAACCTCCTACGAGCAGTACTTC. The chain carries TRBV11-2 and TRBJ2-7; 9 bases are a match to TRBD1. The CDR3 covers 18 residues. V trimming: 3 bases; J trimming: 0 bases; junction bases outside the gene matches: 12. Per germline, CDR1 SGHAT and CDR2 FQNNGV.

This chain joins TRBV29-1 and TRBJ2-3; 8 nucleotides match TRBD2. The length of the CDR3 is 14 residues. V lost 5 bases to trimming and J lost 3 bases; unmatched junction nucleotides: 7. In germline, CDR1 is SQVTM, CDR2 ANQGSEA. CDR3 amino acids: CSVLAGRGTDTQYF. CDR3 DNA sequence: TGCAGCGTTTTAGCGGGAAGGGGTACAGATACGCAGTATTTT.

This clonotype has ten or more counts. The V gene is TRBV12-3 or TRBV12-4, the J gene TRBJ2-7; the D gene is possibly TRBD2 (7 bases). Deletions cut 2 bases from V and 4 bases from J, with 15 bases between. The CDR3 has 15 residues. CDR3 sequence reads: CASSLNPGGPYEQYF. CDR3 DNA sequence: TGTGCCAGCAGTTTAAACCCCGGGGGGCCATACGAGCAGTACTTC.

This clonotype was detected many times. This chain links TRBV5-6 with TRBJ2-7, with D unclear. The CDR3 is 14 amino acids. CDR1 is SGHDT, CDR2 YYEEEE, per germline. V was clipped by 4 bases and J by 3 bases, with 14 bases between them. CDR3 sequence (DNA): TGTGCCAGCAGCCTTGCCACTACCCTCTACGAGCAGTACTTC. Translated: CASSLATTLYEQYF.

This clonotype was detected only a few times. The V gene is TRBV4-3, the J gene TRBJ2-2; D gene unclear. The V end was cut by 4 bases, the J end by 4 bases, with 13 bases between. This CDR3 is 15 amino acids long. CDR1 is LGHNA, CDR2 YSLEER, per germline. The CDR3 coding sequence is TGCGCCAGCAGCCCGGACCAAACTATCACCGGGGAGCTGTTTTTT. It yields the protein CASSPDQTITGELFF.

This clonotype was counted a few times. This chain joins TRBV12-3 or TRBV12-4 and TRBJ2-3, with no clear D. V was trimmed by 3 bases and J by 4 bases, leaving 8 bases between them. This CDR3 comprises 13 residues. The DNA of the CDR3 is TGTGCCAGCAGTTTCATTAGCCCAGATACGCAGTATTTT. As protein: CASSFISPDTQYF.

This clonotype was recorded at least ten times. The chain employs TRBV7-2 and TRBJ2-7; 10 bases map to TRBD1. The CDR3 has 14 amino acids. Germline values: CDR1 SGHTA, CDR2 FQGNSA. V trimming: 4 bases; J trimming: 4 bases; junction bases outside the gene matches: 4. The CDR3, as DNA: TGTGCCAGCAGCTCGGGACAGGGGTATTACGAGCAGTACTTC. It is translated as CASSSGQGYYEQYF.

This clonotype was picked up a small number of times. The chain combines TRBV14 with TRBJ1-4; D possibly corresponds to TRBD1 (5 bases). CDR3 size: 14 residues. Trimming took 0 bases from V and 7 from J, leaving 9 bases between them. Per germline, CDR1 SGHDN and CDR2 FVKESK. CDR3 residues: CASSQDPGSEKLFF. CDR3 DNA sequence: TGTGCCAGCAGCCAAGACCCAGGGTCTGAAAAACTGTTTTTT.

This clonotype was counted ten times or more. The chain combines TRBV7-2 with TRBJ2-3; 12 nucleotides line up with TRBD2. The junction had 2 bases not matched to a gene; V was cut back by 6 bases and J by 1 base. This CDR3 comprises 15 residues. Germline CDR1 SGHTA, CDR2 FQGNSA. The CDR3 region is CASRLAGGRTDTQYF. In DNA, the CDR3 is TGTGCCAGCAGACTAGCGGGAGGCCGCACAGATACGCAGTATTTT.

The CDR3 sequence: CATSRSFGSPLHF. The DNA for the CDR3 is TGTGCCACCAGCAGAAGCTTCGGTTCACCCCTCCACTTT. This chain links TRBV15 with TRBJ1-6, with unresolved D. This CDR3 region has 13 residues. V was pared by 2 bases and J by 9 bases, with 8 bases between. CDR1 and CDR2 from the germline V gene are LNHNV and YYDKDF (reference sequence). The full variable domain, with the rest looked up from reference TRBV15 and TRBJ1-6, is DAMVIQNPRYQVTQFGKPVTLSCSQTLNHNVMYWYQQKSSQAPKLLFHYYDKDFNNEADTPDNFQSRRPNTSFCFLDIRSPGLGDTAMYLCATSRSFGSPLHFGNGTRLTVT.

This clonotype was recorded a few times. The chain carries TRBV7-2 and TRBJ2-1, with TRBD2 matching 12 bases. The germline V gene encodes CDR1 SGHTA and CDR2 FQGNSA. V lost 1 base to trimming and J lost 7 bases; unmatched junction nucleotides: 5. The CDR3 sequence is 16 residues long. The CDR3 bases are TGTGCCAGCAGCTTAGGGAGACTAGCGGGAGTAAATGAGCAGTTCTTC. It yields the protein CASSLGRLAGVNEQFF.

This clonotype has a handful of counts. The CDR3 DNA reads as TGTGCCACCAGCGGAAACGGGGGAGATACGCAGTATTTT. The encoded protein is CATSGNGGDTQYF. The gene calls are TRBV15 and TRBJ2-3; possibly TRBD2 for D (6 bases). Germline V lookup: CDR1 LNHNV, CDR2 YYDKDF (reference sequence). CDR3 length: 13 amino acids. V lost 5 bases and J lost 5, with 11 bases in between.

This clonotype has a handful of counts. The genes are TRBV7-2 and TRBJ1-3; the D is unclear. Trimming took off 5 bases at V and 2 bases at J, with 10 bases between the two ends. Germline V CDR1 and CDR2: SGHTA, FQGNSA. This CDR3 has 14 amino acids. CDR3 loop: CASSPGRAGNTIYF. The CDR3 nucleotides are TGTGCCAGCAGCCCCGGGAGGGCTGGAAACACCATATATTTT.

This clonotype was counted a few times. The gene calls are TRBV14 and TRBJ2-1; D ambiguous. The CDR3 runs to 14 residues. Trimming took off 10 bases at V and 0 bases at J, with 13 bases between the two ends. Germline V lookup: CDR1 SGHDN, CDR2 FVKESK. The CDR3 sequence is CAIKPMGSYNEQFF. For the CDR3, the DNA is TGTGCCATCAAGCCGATGGGCTCCTACAATGAGCAGTTCTTC.

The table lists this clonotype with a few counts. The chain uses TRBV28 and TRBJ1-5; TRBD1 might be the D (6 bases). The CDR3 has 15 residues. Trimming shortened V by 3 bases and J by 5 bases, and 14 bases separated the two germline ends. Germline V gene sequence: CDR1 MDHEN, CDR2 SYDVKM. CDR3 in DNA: TGTGCCAGCAGTTTGACGGATACAGGGTATCAGCCCCAGCATTTT. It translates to CASSLTDTGYQPQHF. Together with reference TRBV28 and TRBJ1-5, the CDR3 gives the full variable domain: DVKVTQSSRYLVKRTGEKVFLECVQDMDHENMFWYRQDPGLGLRLIYFSYDVKMKEKGDIPEGYSVSREKKERFSLILESASTNQTSMYLCASSLTDTGYQPQHFGDGTRLSIL.

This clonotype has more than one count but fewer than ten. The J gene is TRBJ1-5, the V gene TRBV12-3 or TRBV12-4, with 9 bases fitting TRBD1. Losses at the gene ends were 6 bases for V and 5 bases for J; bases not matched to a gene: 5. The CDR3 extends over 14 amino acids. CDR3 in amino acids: CASSRYRGHQPQHF. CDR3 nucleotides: TGTGCCAGCAGCCGATACAGGGGGCATCAGCCCCAGCATTTT.

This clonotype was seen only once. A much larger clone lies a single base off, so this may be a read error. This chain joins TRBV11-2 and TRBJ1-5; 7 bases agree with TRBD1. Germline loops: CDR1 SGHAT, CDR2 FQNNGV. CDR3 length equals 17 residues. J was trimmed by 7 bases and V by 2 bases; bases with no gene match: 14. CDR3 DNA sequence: TGTGCCAGCAGCTTACTTAATCGGGACAGTACGAACCAGCCCCAGCATTTT. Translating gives CASSLLNRDSTNQPQHF.

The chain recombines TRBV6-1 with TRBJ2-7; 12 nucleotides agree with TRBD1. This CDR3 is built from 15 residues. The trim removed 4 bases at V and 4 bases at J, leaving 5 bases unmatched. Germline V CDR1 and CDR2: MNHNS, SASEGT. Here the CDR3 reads CASSVQGQGAYEQYF. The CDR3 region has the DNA TGTGCCAGCAGTGTTCAGGGACAGGGGGCTTACGAGCAGTACTTC.

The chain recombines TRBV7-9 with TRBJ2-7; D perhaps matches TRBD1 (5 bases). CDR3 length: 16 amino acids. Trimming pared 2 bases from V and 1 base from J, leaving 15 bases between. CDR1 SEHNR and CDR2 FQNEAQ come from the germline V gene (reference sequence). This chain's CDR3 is CASSLNHGHGSYEQYF. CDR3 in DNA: TGTGCCAGCAGCTTAAACCACGGACATGGGTCCTACGAGCAGTACTTC.

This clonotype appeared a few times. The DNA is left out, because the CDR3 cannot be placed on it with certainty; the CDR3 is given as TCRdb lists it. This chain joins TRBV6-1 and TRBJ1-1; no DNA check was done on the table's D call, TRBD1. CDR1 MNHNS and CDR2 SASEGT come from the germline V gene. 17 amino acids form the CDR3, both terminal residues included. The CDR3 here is CASSPGFFGPGRREAFF.